These 30 T cell receptor beta chains came from one sample sequenced in a study of cytomegalovirus exposure and HLA in healthy donors. A multiplex PCR was run with 60 Vbeta primers and 13 Jbeta primers. Clones were sequenced by immunoSEQ multiplex PCR, and TCRdb holds only the in-frame ones, with some missing. The repertoire holds 150,000 to 180,000 clones, with about 70% as singletons. The material sequenced was PBMCs. The origin of the receptors is a young man in good health and CMV-seronegative.

The V and J genes are TRBV18 and TRBJ1-2; D not resolved. This CDR3 has 14 amino acids. V was cut by 1 base and J by 0 bases, with 6 bases left in between. Per the germline V gene, CDR1 is KGHSH and CDR2 is LQKENI. The CDR3 bases are TGTGCCAGCTCACCACTAGAAGCTAACTATGGCTACACCTTC. Its protein product is CASSPLEANYGYTF. Looking up the rest from reference TRBV18 and TRBJ1-2 gives the full variable domain: NAGVMQNPRHLVRRRGQEARLRCSPMKGHSHVYWYRQLPEEGLKFMVYLQKENIIDESGMPKERFSAEFPKEGPSILRIQQVVRGDSAAYFCASSPLEANYGYTFGSGTRLTVV.

V is TRBV28 and J is TRBJ1-2; D ambiguous. Looked up from germline, CDR1 is MDHEN and CDR2 is SYDVKM. CDR3 length: 14 residues. Trimming pared 7 bases from V and 0 bases from J, leaving 12 bases between. Written as DNA, the CDR3 is TGTGCCAGCACCCCATATATAGCTAACTATGGCTACACCTTC. Its translation: CASTPYIANYGYTF.

The chain joins TRBV2 to TRBJ1-2; D is undetermined. Germline V lookup: CDR1 SNHLY, CDR2 FYNNEI. The CDR3 sequence is 13 residues long. V lost 10 bases to trimming and J lost 4 bases, with 16 bases between them. CDR3 amino acids: CAIRSQSLYGYTF. The CDR3 coding sequence is TGTGCCATTAGGTCACAGAGCCTCTATGGCTACACCTTC.

A few counts support this clone. The J gene is TRBJ1-4, the V gene TRBV20-1; D is possibly TRBD1 (5 bases). Germline V CDR1 and CDR2: DFQATT, SNEGSKA (reference sequence). V lost 2 bases and J lost 11, with 6 bases in between. The CDR3 covers 10 residues. The CDR3 DNA reads TGCAGTGCTAGAAGACAGAAACTGTTTTTT. Translated, it gives CSARRQKLFF.

The V gene is TRBV5-1, the J gene TRBJ1-5, with TRBD1 as a possible D gene (5 bases). The ends were cut back, 5 bases at V and 0 bases at J, with 6 bases in the middle. This CDR3 contains 13 residues. Per germline, CDR1 SGHRS and CDR2 YFSETQ. DNA of the CDR3: TGCGCCAGCAGACAGGCTAGCAATCAGCCCCAGCATTTT. Its translation: CASRQASNQPQHF.

The table lists this clone with a few counts. This sequence joins TRBV30 and TRBJ2-4; D possibly corresponds to TRBD2 (6 bases). The CDR3 length is 14 residues. Trimming cost V 1 base and J 7 bases, with 14 bases left between them. The germline V gene has CDR1 GTSNPN and CDR2 SVGIG (reference sequence). CDR3 coding DNA: TGTGCCTGGAGTGGAGGAGGGGAGAGGAACATTCAGTACTTC. Translating it yields CAWSGGGERNIQYF.

Notes on this clone: Other DNA sequences in this sample translate to the same CDR3. The chain combines TRBV7-9 with TRBJ1-1, with D maybe TRBD1 (5 bases). Germline V gene lookup returns CDR1 SEHNR and CDR2 FQNEAQ (reference sequence). Trimming left V 3 bases short and J 1 base short, with 9 bases between. The CDR3 length is 14 residues. The CDR3 loop reads CASSFQGANTEAFF. CDR3 DNA sequence: TGTGCCAGCAGCTTTCAGGGTGCGAACACTGAAGCTTTCTTT.

V gene TRBV2 combines with J gene TRBJ2-5; 8 bases fit TRBD1. The J call may be faulty, since TRBJ2-7 better matches the DNA end. The CDR3 totals 14 residues. Germline CDR1 reads SNHLY; CDR2 reads FYNNEI. The DNA of the CDR3 is TGTGCCAGCAGTGACAGGGGGCTGATCTACGAGCAGTACTTC. This encodes CASSDRGLIYEQYF.

V and J are TRBV7-9 and TRBJ2-2; D is unresolved. Per the germline V gene, CDR1 is SEHNR and CDR2 is FQNEAQ (reference sequence). The CDR3 consists of 14 residues. Trimming removed 1 base at V and 1 base at J, with 4 bases between. CDR3 sequence reads: CASSLGRNTGELFF. The CDR3 DNA is TGTGCCAGCAGCTTAGGGAGGAACACCGGGGAGCTGTTTTTT. The entire variable domain, with the rest obtained from reference TRBV7-9 and TRBJ2-2, is as follows: DTGVSQNPRHKITKRGQNVTFRCDPISEHNRLYWYRQTLGQGPEFLTYFQNEAQLEKSRLLSDRFSAERPKGSFSTLEIQRTEQGDSAMYLCASSLGRNTGELFFGEGSRLTVL.

The rearrangement joins TRBV7-6 to TRBJ2-1; TRBD2 aligns across 14 bases. This CDR3 spans 16 amino acids. From germline, CDR1 is SGHVS and CDR2 FNYEAQ. V shed 5 bases, J shed 13 bases, and the junction held 13 bases outside the gene matches. CDR3 nucleotide sequence: TGTGCCAGCAGCCTAGGGGGACTAGCGGGGGACACTTACCAGTTCTTC. Translated, it gives CASSLGGLAGDTYQFF.

The rearrangement joins TRBV7-6 to TRBJ2-5; TRBD2 matches 7 bases. Germline loops: CDR1 SGHVS, CDR2 FNYEAQ. V lost 7 bases and J lost 5; bases outside the gene matches: 7. The CDR3 length is 13 residues. CDR3 protein: CASTSLGGETQYF. The CDR3, as DNA: TGTGCCAGCACCTCCCTCGGGGGGGAGACCCAGTACTTC. The full variable domain, completed using reference TRBV7-6 and TRBJ2-5, is GAGVSQSPRYKVTKRGQDVALRCDPISGHVSLYWYRQALGQGPEFLTYFNYEAQQDKSGLPNDRFSAERPEGSISTLTIQRTEQRDSAMYRCASTSLGGETQYFGPGTRLLVL.

This chain connects TRBV27 to TRBJ1-2; D might be TRBD1 (6 bases). The germline V gene has CDR1 MNHEY and CDR2 SMNVEV (reference sequence). The CDR3 is made up of 12 amino acids. Trimming took 3 bases from V and 6 from J, leaving 8 bases between them. The CDR3 DNA sequence: TGTGCCAGCAGTTTTACAGGGAATGGCTACACCTTC. Translated: CASSFTGNGYTF.

This clone occurred a few times. V and J are TRBV7-8 and TRBJ2-7; 8 bases line up with TRBD1. The CDR3 consists of 15 residues. V shed 0 bases, J shed 5 bases, and the junction held 6 bases outside the gene matches. Germline lookup yields CDR1 SGHVS and CDR2 FQNEAQ. CDR3 DNA sequence: TGTGCCAGCAGCTTAGCCCCAGGGGGCTCTAACGAGCAGTACTTC. This translates into CASSLAPGGSNEQYF.

This sequence joins TRBV18 and TRBJ1-5, with D uncertain. Germline values: CDR1 KGHSH, CDR2 LQKENI. Trimming took off 5 bases at V and 5 bases at J, with 10 bases between the two ends. This CDR3 contains 13 residues. The CDR3 loop reads CASSSLRDQPQHF. Written as DNA, the CDR3 is TGTGCCAGCTCATCATTAAGAGATCAGCCCCAGCATTTT.

The V and J genes are TRBV7-2 and TRBJ2-1, with TRBD2 identical over 9 bases. The V and J ends lost 5 bases and 4 bases, in that order; junction bases with no gene match: 6. Germline V gives CDR1 SGHTA, CDR2 FQGNSA. CDR3 length: 15 amino acids. CDR3: CASSRSGGTYNEQFF. DNA of the CDR3: TGTGCCAGCAGCCGTAGCGGGGGAACTTACAATGAGCAGTTCTTC.

The chain employs TRBV7-9 and TRBJ1-4; D perhaps matches TRBD1 (5 bases). This CDR3 contains 15 residues. Trimming pared 5 bases from V and 4 bases from J, leaving 14 bases between. The germline gives CDR1 SEHNR, CDR2 FQNEAQ (reference sequence). CDR3 bases: TGTGCCAGCAGCCGTCGGGACTTTCATAATGAAAAACTGTTTTTT. This gives the protein CASSRRDFHNEKLFF.

The CDR3 sequence is CASSQDLAGTSIQYF. In nucleotides, the CDR3 is TGCGCCAGCAGCCAAGATCTTGCGGGGACGAGCATTCAGTACTTC. V gene TRBV4-1 combines with J gene TRBJ2-4, with D possibly TRBD2 on 6 matching bases. CDR1 MGHRA and CDR2 YSYEKL come from the germline V gene. CDR3 length equals 15 residues. The V and J ends lost 0 bases and 9 bases respectively, with 15 bases between them.

The V call is TRBV2, the J call TRBJ1-4; D gene uncertain. The germline V and J ends were trimmed by 8 bases and 12 bases, with 31 bases remaining between them. The germline gives CDR1 SNHLY, CDR2 FYNNEI. The CDR3 totals 17 residues. The DNA for the CDR3 is TGTGCCAGCTGGCCGACGGCTAATTACGTGACGGGGTTGGAACTGTTTTTT. It codes for CASWPTANYVTGLELFF.

This sequence joins TRBV23-1 and TRBJ1-2, with 11 bases identical to TRBD1. TRBV23-1 is an open reading frame whose function is uncertain. This CDR3 comprises 17 residues. The trim removed 2 bases at V and 1 base at J, leaving 6 bases unmatched. Written as DNA, the CDR3 is TGCGCCAGCAGTCAAAGAGGACAGGGGGCATATAACTATGGCTACACCTTC. Its protein product is CASSQRGQGAYNYGYTF.

In this sample, this clone turned up once. V usage is TRBV14 and J usage is TRBJ1-1, with D perhaps TRBD1 (5 bases). Germline CDR1 SGHDN, CDR2 FVKESK. V was clipped by 0 bases and J by 0 bases, with 11 bases between them. The CDR3 sequence is 16 residues long. The CDR3 sequence: CASSQEVGRVNTEAFF. The CDR3 coding sequence is TGTGCCAGCAGCCAAGAGGTCGGCAGGGTGAACACTGAAGCTTTCTTT.

This CDR3 is CASSEARWGNRGKTEAFF. As DNA, the CDR3 is TGTGCCAGCAGTGAAGCTCGGTGGGGGAATAGGGGGAAAACTGAAGCTTTCTTT. The J gene is TRBJ1-1, the V gene TRBV6-1, with a weak D call TRBD1 (6 bases). CDR3 length: 18 amino acids. V was trimmed by 0 bases and J by 5 bases, leaving 22 bases between them. Germline V lookup: CDR1 MNHNS, CDR2 SASEGT.

The chain is built from TRBV5-3 and TRBJ1-1; no reliable D call. TRBV5-3 is an ORF, with its function uncertain. Trimming removed 9 bases at V and 1 base at J, with 4 bases between. This CDR3 contains 10 residues. The CDR3 nucleotides read TGTGCCACGGGGAACACTGAAGCTTTCTTT. Translated, it gives CATGNTEAFF.

This chain connects TRBV10-3 to TRBJ2-5; D remains ambiguous. The germline gives CDR1 ENHRY, CDR2 SYGVKD. CDR3 length: 13 amino acids. Trimming took off 6 bases at V and 3 bases at J, with 11 bases between the two ends. The CDR3 here is CAIRQELKETQYF. The CDR3, as DNA: TGTGCCATCAGGCAGGAATTAAAAGAGACCCAGTACTTC.

This clone was counted once. The rearrangement uses TRBV5-1 and TRBJ2-7, with 7 bases fitting TRBD2. Germline CDR1 is SGHRS and CDR2 is YFSETQ. The CDR3 has 14 amino acids. J gave up 3 bases and V 1 base, and 4 bases lay outside the gene matches. Here the CDR3 reads CASSLTLAHYEQYF. CDR3 bases: TGCGCCAGCAGCTTGACACTAGCGCACTACGAGCAGTACTTC.

The chain has TRBV6-6 and TRBJ2-7; 10 bases align to TRBD1. Germline assignment: CDR1 MNHNY and CDR2 SVGAGI (reference sequence). The V gene end was trimmed by 2 bases and the J gene end by 4 bases; junction bases not matched to a gene: 8. The CDR3 loop spans 16 amino acids. The CDR3 DNA is TGTGCCAGCAGTTACGATGGGACAGGGGTTTTTTACGAGCAGTACGTC. It codes for CASSYDGTGVFYEQYV.

CDR3 amino acids: CASSPKGTTYYNEQFF. The DNA of the CDR3 is TGTGCCAGCTCACCTAAGGGGACAACATACTACAATGAGCAGTTCTTC. The chain joins TRBV18 to TRBJ2-1; possibly TRBD1 for D (6 bases). The CDR3 runs 16 residues. Per the germline V gene, CDR1 is KGHSH and CDR2 is LQKENI. Trimming removed 3 bases at V and 3 bases at J, with 15 bases between.

The rearrangement links TRBV11-3 to TRBJ2-5; no firm D call. Trimming pared 1 base from V and 4 bases from J, leaving 4 bases between. This CDR3 spans 12 amino acids. The germline CDR1 and CDR2 sequences are SGHNT and YENEEA. This chain's CDR3 is CASSLGRETQYF. CDR3 in DNA: TGTGCCAGCAGCTTAGGTCGAGAGACCCAGTACTTC.

The V gene is TRBV6-5, the J gene TRBJ1-1; a weak D match, TRBD1 (5 bases). The germline V gene encodes CDR1 MNHEY and CDR2 SVGAGI. V lost 3 bases and J lost 1, with 9 bases in between. The CDR3 contains 14 residues. CDR3 DNA sequence: TGTGCCAGCAGTTATGGAGGGACGAACACTGAAGCTTTCTTT. Translating gives CASSYGGTNTEAFF.

The J gene is TRBJ2-7, the V gene TRBV5-4; 8 bases match TRBD1. This CDR3 has 15 residues. V lost 4 bases, J lost 4 bases, and 10 bases stayed unmatched. The V gene's germline CDR1 is SGHNT and CDR2 YYREEE (reference sequence). The CDR3 coding sequence is TGTGCCAGCAGCCCTCGGACAGGGTCTCAATACGAGCAGTACTTC. The encoded protein is CASSPRTGSQYEQYF.

The chain combines TRBV6-5 with TRBJ1-2, with TRBD1 identical over 7 bases. Germline V gene lookup returns CDR1 MNHEY and CDR2 SVGAGI. The CDR3 has 13 amino acids. The ends lost 6 bases at V and 4 bases at J; junction bases unmatched: 5. The chain's CDR3 is CASRRGTAYGYTF. CDR3 bases: TGTGCCAGCAGGAGGGGGACAGCCTATGGCTACACCTTC.